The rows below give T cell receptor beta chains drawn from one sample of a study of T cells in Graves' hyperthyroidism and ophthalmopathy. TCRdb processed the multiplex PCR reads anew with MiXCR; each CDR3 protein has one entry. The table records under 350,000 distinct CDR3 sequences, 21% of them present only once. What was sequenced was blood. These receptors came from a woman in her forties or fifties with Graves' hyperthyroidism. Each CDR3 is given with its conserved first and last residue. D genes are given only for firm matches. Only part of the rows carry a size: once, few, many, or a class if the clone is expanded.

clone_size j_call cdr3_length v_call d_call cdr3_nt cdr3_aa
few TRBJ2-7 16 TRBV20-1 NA TGCAGTGCTAGAGATCCGACGACAGGGAGGAATTGGGAGCAGTACTTC CSARDPTTGRNWEQYF
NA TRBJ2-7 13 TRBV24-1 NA TGTGCCACCAGTGATGGACACCTGGGCGAGCAGTACTTC CATSDGHLGEQYF
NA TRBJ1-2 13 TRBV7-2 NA TGTGCCAGCAGCTTAGTCCACGGGGATGGCTACACCTTC CASSLVHGDGYTF
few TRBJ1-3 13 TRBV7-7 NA TGTGCTAGCAGCTCGGCGTCTGGAAACACCATATATTTT CASSSASGNTIYF
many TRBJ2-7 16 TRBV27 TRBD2 TGTGCCAGCAGTGCCGGACTAGCGGGGATTGCCTACGAGCAGTACTTC CASSAGLAGIAYEQYF
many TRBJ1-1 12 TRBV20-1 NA TGCAGTGCTAGGGGCTTATTGACTGAAGCTTTCTTT CSARGLLTEAFF
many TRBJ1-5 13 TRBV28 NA TGTGCCCTCGGGGTTGGGGACAATCAGCCCCAGCATTTT CALGVGDNQPQHF
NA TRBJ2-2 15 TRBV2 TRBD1 TGTGCCAGCAGTGGACAGGGCGCGAACACCGGGGAGCTGTTTTTT CASSGQGANTGELFF
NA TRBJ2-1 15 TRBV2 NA TGTGCCAGCATTAATTCAGCGGCTCTGAACAATGAGCAGTTCTTC CASINSAALNNEQFF
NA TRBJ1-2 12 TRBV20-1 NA TGCAGTGCTAGCGATAATCCCGGCGGCTACACCTTC CSASDNPGGYTF
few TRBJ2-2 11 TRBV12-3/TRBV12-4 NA TGTGCCAGCTTTAACACCGGGGAGCTGTTTTTT CASFNTGELFF
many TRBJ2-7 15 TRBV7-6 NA TGTGCCAGCAGCTTAGCGGCAGGGCCAACCTACGAGCAGTACTTC CASSLAAGPTYEQYF
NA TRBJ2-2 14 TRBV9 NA TGTGCCAGCAGCGTGGGTCCAGGGATCGGGGAGCTGTTTTTT CASSVGPGIGELFF
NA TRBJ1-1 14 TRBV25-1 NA TGTGCCTGCAGCGCTTACAATGGGGACACTGAAGCTTTCTTT CACSAYNGDTEAFF
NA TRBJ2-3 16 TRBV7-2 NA TGTGCCAGCAGCTTAGTCGGAGGGTCCCTAGGGGATACGCAGTATTTT CASSLVGGSLGDTQYF
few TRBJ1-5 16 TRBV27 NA TGTGCCACCCGGGCCAGCTTGATTTTTGACAATCAGCCCCAGCATTTT CATRASLIFDNQPQHF
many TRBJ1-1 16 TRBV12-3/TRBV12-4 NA TGTGCCAGCAGCCCTAGGGGGAAGGGGTTATTGACTGAAGCTTTCTTT CASSPRGKGLLTEAFF
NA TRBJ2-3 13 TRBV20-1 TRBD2 TGCAGTGCGCGGGGACTAGCGGGGTTTCAACAGTATTTT CSARGLAGFQQYF
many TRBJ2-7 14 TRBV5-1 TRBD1 TGCGCCAGCAGCTCCGGGACAGGGGTCCACGAGCAGTACTTC CASSSGTGVHEQYF
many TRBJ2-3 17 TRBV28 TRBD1 TGTGCCAGCAGTTTTACATGGGACAGGGAGGTGTCAGATACGCAGTATTTT CASSFTWDREVSDTQYF
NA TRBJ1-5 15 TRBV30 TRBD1 TGTGCCTGGAGCGCCGACAGGGGAAGCAATCAGCCCCAGCATTTT CAWSADRGSNQPQHF
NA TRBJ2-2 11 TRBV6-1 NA TGTGCCAGCGCCTCGGTCTGGGAGCTGTTTTTT CASASVWELFF
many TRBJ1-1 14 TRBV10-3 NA TGTGCCATCAGTGACCCGACAGGGAACACTGAAGCTTTCTTT CAISDPTGNTEAFF
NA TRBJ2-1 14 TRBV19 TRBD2 TGTGCCAGTAGACCGGGACTAGGGAAGCATGAGCAGTTCTTC CASRPGLGKHEQFF
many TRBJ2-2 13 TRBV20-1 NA TGCAGTGCCAAACACCCGAACACCGGGGAGCTGTTTTTT CSAKHPNTGELFF
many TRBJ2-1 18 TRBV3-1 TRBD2 TGTGCCAGCAGCCACCCCCGGACTAGCGTGAGCTCCTACAATGAGCAGTTCTTC CASSHPRTSVSSYNEQFF
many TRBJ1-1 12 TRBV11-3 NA TGTGCCAGCACCGGAGGGCAGGGTCCAGCTTTCTTT CASTGGQGPAFF
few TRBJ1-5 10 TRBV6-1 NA TGTGCCAGCAGTTTTCCGCCCCAGCATTTT CASSFPPQHF
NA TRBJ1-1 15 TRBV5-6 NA TGTGCCAGCAGTCCCGGAGGGGCTGATGACACTGAAGCTTTCTTT CASSPGGADDTEAFF
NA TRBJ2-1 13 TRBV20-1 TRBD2 TGCAGTGCTAGCCGTAGCGGGGACAATGAGCAGTTCTTC CSASRSGDNEQFF
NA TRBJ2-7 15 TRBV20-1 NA TGCAGTGCTAGAGATTGGGCTAGCGTAACCTACGAGCAGTACTTC CSARDWASVTYEQYF
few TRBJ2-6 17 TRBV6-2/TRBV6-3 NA TGTGCCAGCAGTGAGACCCAGTGGAGCTCTGGGGCCAACGTCCTGACTTTC CASSETQWSSGANVLTF
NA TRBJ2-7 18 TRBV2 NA TGTGCCAGCAGTGATCTCGCAGGAACGTTGGGGCGAGTAATCGAGCAGTACTTC CASSDLAGTLGRVIEQYF
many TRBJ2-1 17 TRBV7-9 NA TGTGCCAGCAGCTTGAGCATGGGGGAGCGCTCCTACAATGAGCAGTTCTTC CASSLSMGERSYNEQFF
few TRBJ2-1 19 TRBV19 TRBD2 TGTGCCAGTACAAACCGGAGGGTCATAGCGGGAGACCCCTACAATGAGCAGTTCTTC CASTNRRVIAGDPYNEQFF
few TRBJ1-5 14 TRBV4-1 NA TGCGCCAGCAGCCAAGAAAGTAGTGATCAGCCCCAGCATTTT CASSQESSDQPQHF
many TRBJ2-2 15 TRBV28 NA TGTGCCAGCAGTGACGGGGGGCTGAACACCGGGGAGCTGTTTTTT CASSDGGLNTGELFF
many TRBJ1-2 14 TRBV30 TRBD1 TGTGCCGGGGGAGGGGACAGGGGACCCTATGGCTACACCTTC CAGGGDRGPYGYTF
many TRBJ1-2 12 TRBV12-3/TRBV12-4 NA TGTGCCAGCAGCCGATCTAACTATGGCTACACCTTC CASSRSNYGYTF
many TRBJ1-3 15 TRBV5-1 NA TGCGCCAGCAGCTTGGGTAGGGCGACTGGAAACACCATATATTTT CASSLGRATGNTIYF
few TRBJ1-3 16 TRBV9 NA TGTGCCAGCAGCGTAGCCGGGGGAGACTCTGGAAACACCATATATTTT CASSVAGGDSGNTIYF
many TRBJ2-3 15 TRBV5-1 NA TGCGCCAGCAGCTTGGGGAGTTCAGGGCAGGTTACGCAGTATTTT CASSLGSSGQVTQYF
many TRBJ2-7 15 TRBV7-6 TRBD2 TGTGCCAGCAGCTTAGAGGAGACTAGCATGGTGCAGCAGTACTTC CASSLEETSMVQQYF